Detailed here is one TCR beta chain. Its antigen remains undetermined. Within one base of it there is no much larger clone, and no base qualities were kept. This entry is derived from a study of breast tumors, draining lymph nodes, adjacent tissues (TCRdb year 2016). At the level of the whole study: TCR beta repertoires were compared across tumor, adjacent nontumor tissue and axillary lymph nodes obtained from breast cancer patients. The study was designed to assess the relationships and possible T-cell exchange between tumor, surrounding tissue and draining lymph node repertoires in human breast cancer. The research as a whole found: The conclusion that tumor T cells originate in lymph nodes was presented as consistent with a hypothesis rather than as directly demonstrated. In luminal-like breast cancer, tumor and nontumor tissue repertoires resembled each other significantly more than in basal-like breast cancer. Tumor T-cell repertoires showed less diversity than lymph node repertoires and more diversity than nontumor tissue repertoires, and tumor T-cell repertoires showed preferential V and J gene usage. The data were considered consistent with most tumor T cells being derived from the lymph node and subsequently expanding within tumor tissue.

Sequenced on an Illumina HiSeq 2000. TCR beta chain libraries were generated through multiplex PCR amplification. High-throughput sequencing was used to analyze the amplified TCR beta chain products. TCRdb redid the processing of the public reads, applying fastp at Q25 and MiXCR, and retained in-frame beta chains. Each record represents a unique CDR3 protein, reported with the most common genes and DNA among its rows. Recorded for this sample are 55,000 to 75,000 distinct CDR3 sequences; around two fifths of them occurred a single time. More than 7.5% of the sample rests with the top ten. The CDR3, from cysteine to phenylalanine, totals 16 residues. The DNA shown is the 48-base CDR3, in frame from base 1. Germline trimming: 0 bases from V, 4 bases from J; junction bases outside gene matches: 9. Looking up the germline V gene yields CDR1 SGHNT and CDR2 YENEEA.

The origin of this receptor is a female donor with breast cancer. Some clones in this sample may be carry-over from other donors' samples. The sequenced material came from breast tumor tissue. The chain is assembled from TRBV11-3 and TRBJ2-7; 7 bases in between match TRBD1. The CDR3 region reads CASSLEPTGAIYEQYF. The DNA reads TGTGCCAGCAGCTTAGAGCCCACAGGGGCGATTTACGAGCAGTACTTC.